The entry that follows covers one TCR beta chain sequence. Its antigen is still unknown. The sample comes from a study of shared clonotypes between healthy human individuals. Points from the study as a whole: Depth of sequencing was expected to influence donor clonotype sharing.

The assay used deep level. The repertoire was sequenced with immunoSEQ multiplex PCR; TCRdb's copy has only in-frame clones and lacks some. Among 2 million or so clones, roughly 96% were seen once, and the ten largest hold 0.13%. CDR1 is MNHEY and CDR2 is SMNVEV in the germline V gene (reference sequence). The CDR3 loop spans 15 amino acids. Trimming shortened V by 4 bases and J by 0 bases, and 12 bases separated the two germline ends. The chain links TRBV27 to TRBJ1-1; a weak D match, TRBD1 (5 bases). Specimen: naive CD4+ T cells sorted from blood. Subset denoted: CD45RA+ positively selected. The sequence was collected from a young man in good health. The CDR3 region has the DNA TGTGCCAGCAGTTCGCCGGGACGGGTGAACACTGAAGCTTTCTTT. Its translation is CASSSPGRVNTEAFF.